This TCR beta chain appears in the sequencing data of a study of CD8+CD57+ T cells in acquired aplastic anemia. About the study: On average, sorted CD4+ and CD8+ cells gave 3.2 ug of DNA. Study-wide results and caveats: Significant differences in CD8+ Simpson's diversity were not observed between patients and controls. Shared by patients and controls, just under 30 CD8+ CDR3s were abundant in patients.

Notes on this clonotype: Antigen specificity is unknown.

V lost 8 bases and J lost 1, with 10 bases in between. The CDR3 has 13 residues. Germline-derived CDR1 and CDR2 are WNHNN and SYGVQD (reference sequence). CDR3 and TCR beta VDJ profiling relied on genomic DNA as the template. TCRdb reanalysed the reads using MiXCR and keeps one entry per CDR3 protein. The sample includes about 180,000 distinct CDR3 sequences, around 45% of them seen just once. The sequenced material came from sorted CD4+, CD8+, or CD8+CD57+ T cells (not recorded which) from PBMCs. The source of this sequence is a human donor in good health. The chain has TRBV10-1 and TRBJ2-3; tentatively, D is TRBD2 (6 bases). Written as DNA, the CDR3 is TGCGCCAGCGCCGTAGCGGGCACAGATACGCAGTATTTT. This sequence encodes CASAVAGTDTQYF.